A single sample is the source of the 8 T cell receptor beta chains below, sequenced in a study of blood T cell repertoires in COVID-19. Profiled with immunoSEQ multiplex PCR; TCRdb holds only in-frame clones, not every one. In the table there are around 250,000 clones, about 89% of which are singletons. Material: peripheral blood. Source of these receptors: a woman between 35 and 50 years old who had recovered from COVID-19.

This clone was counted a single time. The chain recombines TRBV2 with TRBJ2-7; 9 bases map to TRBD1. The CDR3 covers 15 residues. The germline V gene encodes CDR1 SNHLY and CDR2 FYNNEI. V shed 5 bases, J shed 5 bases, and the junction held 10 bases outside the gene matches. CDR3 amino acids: CASSPGTGFGNEQYF. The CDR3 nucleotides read TGTGCCAGCAGTCCCGGGACAGGGTTTGGGAACGAGCAGTACTTC.

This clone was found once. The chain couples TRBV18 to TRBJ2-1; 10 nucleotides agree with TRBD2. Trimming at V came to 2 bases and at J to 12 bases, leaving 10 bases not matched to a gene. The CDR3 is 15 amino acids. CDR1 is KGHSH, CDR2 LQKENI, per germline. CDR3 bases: TGTGCCAGCTCACCAGGGCTAGCGGGAGACTGGTGGCAGTTCTTC. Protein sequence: CASSPGLAGDWWQFF.

The CDR3 region has the DNA TGCAGCGCGACAGTGCTCGGCCCCCAGCATTTT. Amino acid sequence: CSATVLGPQHF. This chain connects TRBV20-1 to TRBJ1-5, with D possibly TRBD1 on 5 matching bases. The CDR3 is 11 amino acids. Germline V lookup: CDR1 DFQATT, CDR2 SNEGSKA (reference sequence).

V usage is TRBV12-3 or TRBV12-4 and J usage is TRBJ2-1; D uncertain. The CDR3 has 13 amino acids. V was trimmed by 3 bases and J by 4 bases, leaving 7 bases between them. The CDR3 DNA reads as TGTGCCAGCAGTTTGGCCAGATACAATGAGCAGTTCTTC. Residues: CASSLARYNEQFF.

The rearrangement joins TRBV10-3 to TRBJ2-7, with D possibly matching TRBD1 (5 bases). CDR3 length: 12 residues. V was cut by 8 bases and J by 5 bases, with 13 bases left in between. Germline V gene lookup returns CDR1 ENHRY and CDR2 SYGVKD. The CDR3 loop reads CAIGNTGDEQYF. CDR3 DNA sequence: TGTGCCATCGGTAACACAGGCGACGAGCAGTACTTC.

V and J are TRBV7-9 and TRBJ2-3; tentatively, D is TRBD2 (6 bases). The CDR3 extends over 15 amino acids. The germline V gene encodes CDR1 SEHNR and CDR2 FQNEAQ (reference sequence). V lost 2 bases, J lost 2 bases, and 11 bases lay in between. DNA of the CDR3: TGTGCCAGCAGCTTACAGGTAGCGGACACAGATACGCAGTATTTT. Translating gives CASSLQVADTDTQYF.

The CDR3 DNA is TGTGCCAGCAGCCCAGAACGACAGGGGGGGACCGGGGAGCTGTTTTTT. This codes for CASSPERQGGTGELFF. V usage is TRBV7-9 and J usage is TRBJ2-2; 9 bases fit TRBD1. Trimming at V came to 5 bases and at J to 5 bases, leaving 9 bases not matched to a gene. Germline lookup yields CDR1 SEHNR and CDR2 FQNEAQ (reference sequence). The CDR3 extends over 16 amino acids.

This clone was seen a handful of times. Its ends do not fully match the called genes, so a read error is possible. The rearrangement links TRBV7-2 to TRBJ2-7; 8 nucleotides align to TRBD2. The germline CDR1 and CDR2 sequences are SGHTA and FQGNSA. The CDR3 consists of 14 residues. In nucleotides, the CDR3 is TGTGCCAGCGGCTTCAGCGGGAGTGCCTACGAGCAGTACTTC. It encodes CASGFSGSAYEQYF.